A single sample is the source of the 31 T cell receptor beta chains below, sequenced in a study of blood T cell repertoires in COVID-19 (dated by TCRdb to the early 2020s). Library preparation employed the immunoSEQ multiplex PCR assay. TCRdb provides this immuneACCESS table in a form limited to in-frame rearrangements. Some clones are lacking; in checked studies, under half of them reflect an unresolved V gene, and why the rest are absent is not known. The sample includes around 260,000 clones, with approximately 81% observed a single time. In total, the top ten clones hold 4.2% of the sample. The sample taken for sequencing was peripheral blood. The receptors originated from a man aged 55-75 years with acute or convalescent COVID-19.

The chain links TRBV28 to TRBJ1-1; no reliable D call. In germline, CDR1 is MDHEN, CDR2 SYDVKM. V lost 6 bases and J 4 bases, leaving 15 bases between the germline ends. This CDR3 comprises 14 residues. CDR3 coding DNA: TGTGCCAGCAGCCTAAGACTGGGTGGCACTGAAGCTTTCTTT. Amino acids: CASSLRLGGTEAFF.

This clone appeared a single time. The chain uses TRBV27 and TRBJ2-3; 14 bases are a match to TRBD2. Per germline, CDR1 MNHEY and CDR2 SMNVEV (reference sequence). The junction had 4 bases not matched to a gene; V was cut back by 5 bases and J by 6 bases. This CDR3 region has 15 residues. In DNA form, the CDR3 reads TGTGCCAGCAGTCCGCGGACTAGCGGGAGGGATACGCAGTATTTT. This gives the protein CASSPRTSGRDTQYF.

The genes are TRBV5-6 and TRBJ2-6, with a possible D match to TRBD2 (5 bases). V was cut by 1 base and J by 0 bases, with 14 bases left in between. This CDR3 spans 18 amino acids. Per the germline V gene, CDR1 is SGHDT and CDR2 is YYEEEE. The DNA of the CDR3 is TGTGCCAGCAGCTTGTCTAGGGAGAGGATCTCTGGGGCCAACGTCCTGACTTTC. This sequence encodes CASSLSRERISGANVLTF.

The chain employs TRBV28 and TRBJ2-7, with a possible D match to TRBD2 (6 bases). V lost 7 bases, J lost 2 bases, and 15 bases lay in between. There are 14 residues in the CDR3. Germline CDR1 and CDR2: MDHEN and SYDVKM. CDR3 nucleotides: TGTGCCAGCATCCCCTTGGGGGAGGCCTACGAGCAGTACTTC. Encoded protein: CASIPLGEAYEQYF.

This clone came up a few times. The chain joins TRBV5-5 to TRBJ1-2; 7 positions match TRBD1. The CDR3 runs to 13 residues. Trimming took 4 bases from V and 7 from J; bases not matched to a gene: 7. Germline V gene sequence: CDR1 SGHKS, CDR2 YYEKEE (reference sequence). This CDR3 reads CASSRDRVTGYTF. For the CDR3, the DNA is TGTGCCAGCAGCCGCGACAGGGTCACTGGCTACACCTTC.

V usage is TRBV5-4 and J usage is TRBJ2-5, with TRBD2 identical over 10 bases. The V gene end was trimmed by 4 bases and the J gene end by 4 bases; junction bases not matched to a gene: 13. The CDR3 loop spans 17 amino acids. CDR1 and CDR2 from the germline V gene are SGHNT and YYREEE (reference sequence). The CDR3, as DNA: TGTGCCAGCAGCCCCCTACTCGGGCTAGCGGGGGTAGAGACCCAGTACTTC. Its translation is CASSPLLGLAGVETQYF.

The chain uses TRBV5-6 and TRBJ1-2; 8 bases are a match to TRBD1. The V and J ends lost 4 bases and 4 bases, in that order; junction bases with no gene match: 3. Germline V gene data show CDR1 as SGHDT and CDR2 as YYEEEE. This CDR3 region has 13 residues. The DNA for the CDR3 is TGTGCCAGCAGCCGGACAGGGTCCTATGGCTACACCTTC. This gives the protein CASSRTGSYGYTF.

With respect to this clone: A junction boundary mismatches the germline segment, possibly from a read error. The J gene is TRBJ2-3, the V gene TRBV20-1; maybe TRBD1 (6 bases). The CDR3 runs to 11 residues. Germline values: CDR1 DFQATT, CDR2 SNEGSKA (reference sequence). CDR3 protein: CSARRTATQYF. CDR3 DNA: TGCAGTGCTAGAAGGACAGCTACGCAGTATTTT.

The rearrangement links TRBV5-1 to TRBJ1-1; weak D call: TRBD1 (6 bases). This CDR3 has 16 residues. Germline-derived CDR1 and CDR2 are SGHRS and YFSETQ. V dropped 3 bases and J dropped 0 bases, with 15 bases sitting between them. CDR3 sequence: CASSSLRDTMNTEAFF. The DNA for the CDR3 is TGCGCCAGCAGCTCCCTCAGGGACACCATGAACACTGAAGCTTTCTTT.

The rearrangement links TRBV6-7 to TRBJ2-1; 7 bases fit TRBD2. TRBV6-7 is labeled an ORF, and its function is uncertain. This CDR3 is 16 amino acids long. J was trimmed by 7 bases and V by 1 base; bases with no gene match: 10. The CDR3 is CASSYFRAGVGNEQFF. CDR3 nucleotide sequence: TGTGCCAGCAGTTACTTCAGGGCGGGGGTTGGGAATGAGCAGTTCTTC.

The genes are TRBV28 and TRBJ2-5, with 8 bases aligning to TRBD1. This CDR3 has 15 residues. After removal of 6 bases from V and 5 bases from J, the junction contained 11 bases not matched to a gene. The V gene's germline CDR1 is MDHEN and CDR2 SYDVKM. Written as DNA, the CDR3 is TGTGCCAGCAGCTACCCCGGGACAGGAGGTGAGACCCAGTACTTC. It is translated as CASSYPGTGGETQYF.

This CDR3 reads CAWSGLAFGTQYF. In nucleotides, the CDR3 is TGTGCCTGGAGTGGACTAGCGTTTGGGACCCAGTACTTC. V is TRBV30 and J is TRBJ2-5, with TRBD2 matching over 8 bases. CDR3 length: 13 residues. Losses at the gene ends were 1 base for V and 7 bases for J; bases not matched to a gene: 5. Looked up from germline, CDR1 is GTSNPN and CDR2 is SVGIG (reference sequence).

The genes are TRBV15 and TRBJ1-2; 11 bases align to TRBD1. The CDR3 consists of 14 residues. Germline V gives CDR1 LNHNV, CDR2 YYDKDF (reference sequence). V lost 3 bases and J lost 5; bases outside the gene matches: 2. The CDR3 DNA reads as TGTGCCACCAGCAGCGGGACAGGGGGGTATGGCTACACCTTC. This translates into CATSSGTGGYGYTF.

DNA of the CDR3: TGTGCCAGCAGCTCCGACTTGACTCGGCATCGGTACTTC. This gives the protein CASSSDLTRHRYF. This chain uses TRBV11-2 with TRBJ2-4; D not resolved. CDR3 length equals 13 residues. Trimming removed 4 bases at V and 15 bases at J, with 19 bases between. The V gene's germline CDR1 is SGHAT and CDR2 FQNNGV.

This clone has only a few counts. The J gene is TRBJ2-7, the V gene TRBV6-5; 9 bases match TRBD2. This CDR3 contains 13 residues. Per the germline V gene, CDR1 is MNHEY and CDR2 is SVGAGI. The V segment lost 8 bases and the J segment 3 bases; nucleotides outside the gene matches: 5. CDR3 coding DNA: TGTGCCAGCCGGCTAGCGGGAATCTACGAGCAGTACTTC. As protein: CASRLAGIYEQYF.

This clone appeared a few times. The V call is TRBV6-5, the J call TRBJ1-6; D call uncertain. V lost 11 bases to trimming and J lost 7 bases, with 12 bases between them. This CDR3 has 12 amino acids. The germline CDR1 and CDR2 sequences are MNHEY and SVGAGI. The CDR3 is CASREWNSPLHF. The CDR3 bases are TGTGCCTCCCGGGAGTGGAATTCACCCCTCCACTTT.

This clone was seen more than once but under ten times. The J gene is TRBJ2-7, the V gene TRBV19; no definite D call. The CDR3 totals 13 residues. The germline CDR1 and CDR2 sequences are LNHDA and SQIVND (reference sequence). V was clipped by 3 bases and J by 3 bases, with 9 bases between them. The CDR3 loop is CASSIGLIYEQYF. The CDR3 DNA sequence: TGTGCCAGTAGTATTGGGCTGATCTACGAGCAGTACTTC. The full variable domain, rest sourced from reference TRBV19 and TRBJ2-7, is DGGITQSPKYLFRKEGQNVTLSCEQNLNHDAMYWYRQDPGQGLRLIYYSQIVNDFQKGDIAEGYSVSREKKESFPLTVTSAQKNPTAFYLCASSIGLIYEQYFGPGTRLTVT.

The rearrangement uses TRBV19 and TRBJ1-5; 9 bases fit TRBD1. V was pared by 6 bases and J by 6 bases, with 15 bases of the junction left unmatched. CDR3 size: 17 residues. The germline gives CDR1 LNHDA, CDR2 SQIVND (reference sequence). The CDR3: CASRLGQGPTLGQPQHF. The DNA of the CDR3 is TGTGCCAGTAGGCTGGGACAGGGTCCGACCTTGGGTCAGCCCCAGCATTTT.

In its sample, this clone was seen once. The gene calls are TRBV5-4 and TRBJ2-7; 7 bases are shared with TRBD2. J lost 0 bases, V lost 4 bases, and 7 bases had no gene match. The CDR3 covers 15 residues. CDR1 is SGHNT, CDR2 YYREEE, per germline (reference sequence). This chain's CDR3 is CASSPGGTISYEQYF. In DNA, the CDR3 is TGTGCCAGCAGCCCCGGAGGGACTATCTCCTACGAGCAGTACTTC.

The chain carries TRBV24-1 and TRBJ2-7, with 8 bases aligning to TRBD1. V lost 0 bases and J lost 0; bases outside the gene matches: 15. The CDR3 totals 20 residues. Looked up from germline, CDR1 is KGHDR and CDR2 is SFDVKD. In DNA form, the CDR3 reads TGTGCCACCAGTGATTTGTCCCGGGGAGCGACAGGGGTCCACTCCTACGAGCAGTACTTC. Amino acids: CATSDLSRGATGVHSYEQYF.

This rearrangement joins TRBV6-6 to TRBJ2-2, with TRBD1 as a possible D gene (6 bases). Germline CDR1 and CDR2: MNHNY and SVGAGI (reference sequence). V lost 7 bases and J 2 bases, leaving 14 bases between the germline ends. CDR3 size: 15 residues. The CDR3 spells CASIWDNTNTGELFF. The DNA of the CDR3 is TGTGCCAGCATCTGGGACAACACTAACACCGGGGAGCTGTTTTTT.

The chain has TRBV6-5 and TRBJ1-5, with a possible D match to TRBD1 (6 bases). V was shortened by 4 bases and J by 6 bases, with 16 bases between the two germline ends. CDR1 and CDR2 from the germline V gene are MNHEY and SVGAGI. The CDR3 length is 15 residues. DNA for the CDR3: TGTGCCAGCAGTTCGGGCGGGGGGCTCGTTCAGCCCCAGCATTTT. This codes for CASSSGGGLVQPQHF.

The chain has TRBV7-6 and TRBJ2-2; 8 nucleotides agree with TRBD1. The V gene end was trimmed by 3 bases and the J gene end by 1 base; junction bases not matched to a gene: 4. Germline V lookup: CDR1 SGHVS, CDR2 FNYEAQ. The CDR3 loop spans 16 amino acids. CDR3 bases: TGTGCCAGCAGCTTCCCCGGGACAGGGAACACCGGGGAGCTGTTTTTT. Protein sequence: CASSFPGTGNTGELFF.

The rearrangement uses TRBV5-1 and TRBJ1-4; 10 bases agree with TRBD1. With 6 bases clipped from V and 7 bases from J, the junction kept 9 bases outside the gene matches. The germline V gene has CDR1 SGHRS and CDR2 YFSETQ. The length of the CDR3 is 15 residues. In DNA form, the CDR3 reads TGCGCCAGCACCAAAGGACAGGGGGGATTTGAAAAACTGTTTTTT. It translates to CASTKGQGGFEKLFF.

The CDR3 DNA sequence: TGCAGCGTTGGACACACAGGGTTAATGAACACTGAAGCTTTCTTT. This translates into CSVGHTGLMNTEAFF. The rearrangement uses TRBV29-1 and TRBJ1-1, with a possible D match to TRBD1 (6 bases). Trimming shortened V by 4 bases and J by 0 bases, and 15 bases separated the two germline ends. This CDR3 spans 15 amino acids. Germline CDR1 reads SQVTM; CDR2 reads ANQGSEA.

This clone has just a few counts. This chain joins TRBV27 and TRBJ1-6; D possibly corresponds to TRBD1 (5 bases). V gave up 7 bases and J gave up 6 bases, with 13 bases separating them. In germline, CDR1 is MNHEY, CDR2 SMNVEV (reference sequence). The CDR3 extends over 14 amino acids. In nucleotides, the CDR3 is TGTGCCAGCAACCCAACAGGAGTTAATTCACCCCTCCACTTT. This codes for CASNPTGVNSPLHF.

The rearrangement links TRBV7-3 to TRBJ2-1; the D is unclear. The CDR3 has 15 amino acids. Between the trimmed V and J ends, which lost 5 bases and 4 bases, there was a span of 15 bases. Germline-derived CDR1 and CDR2 are SGHTA and FQGTGA. CDR3 protein: CASSPSHSRYNEQFF. CDR3 nucleotide sequence: TGTGCCAGCAGCCCGTCGCACTCCCGGTACAATGAGCAGTTCTTC. Supplemented by reference TRBV7-3 and TRBJ2-1, the full variable domain reads GAGVSQTPSNKVTEKGKYVELRCDPISGHTALYWYRQSLGQGPEFLIYFQGTGAADDSGLPNDRFFAVRPEGSVSTLKIQRTERGDSAVYLCASSPSHSRYNEQFFGPGTRLTVL.

The rearrangement joins TRBV3-1 (or the pseudogene TRBV3-2) to TRBJ2-2; possible D gene TRBD2, 7 bases. The CDR3 sequence is 15 residues long. CDR1 and CDR2 (germline): LGHDT, YNNKEL (reference sequence). V was pared by 4 bases and J by 4 bases, with 13 bases between. The CDR3 DNA follows: TGTGCCAGCAGCCCCGGGGGGCGGATCACCGGGGAGCTGTTTTTT. This translates into CASSPGGRITGELFF.

The rearrangement joins TRBV5-4 to TRBJ2-7; 10 bases are a match to TRBD2. Germline CDR1 is SGHNT and CDR2 is YYREEE (reference sequence). Unmatched junction bases numbered 13, after V lost 5 bases and J lost 5 bases. There are 16 residues in the CDR3. CDR3 loop: CASRWSGRAGLDEQYF. CDR3 coding DNA: TGTGCCAGCAGGTGGAGCGGGAGGGCCGGATTAGACGAGCAGTACTTC.

V and J are TRBV6-5 and TRBJ2-7, with TRBD2 identical over 10 bases. The V gene's germline CDR1 is MNHEY and CDR2 SVGAGI. The CDR3 runs to 15 residues. The V and J ends lost 0 bases and 7 bases, in that order; junction bases with no gene match: 6. The CDR3 DNA is TGTGCCAGCAGTTACTCGGCTAGCGGGAGTGGAGAGCAGTACTTC. It encodes CASSYSASGSGEQYF.

J is TRBJ2-2 and V is TRBV28; 12 positions agree with TRBD2. V dropped 5 bases and J dropped 6; count of bases not matched to a gene: 13. Germline lookup yields CDR1 MDHEN and CDR2 SYDVKM. CDR3 length: 18 residues. The DNA of the CDR3 is TGTGCCAGCAGTCCACCGGGACTAGCGGGCGGTAGGTCCGGGGAGCTGTTTTTT. Translation gives CASSPPGLAGGRSGELFF.